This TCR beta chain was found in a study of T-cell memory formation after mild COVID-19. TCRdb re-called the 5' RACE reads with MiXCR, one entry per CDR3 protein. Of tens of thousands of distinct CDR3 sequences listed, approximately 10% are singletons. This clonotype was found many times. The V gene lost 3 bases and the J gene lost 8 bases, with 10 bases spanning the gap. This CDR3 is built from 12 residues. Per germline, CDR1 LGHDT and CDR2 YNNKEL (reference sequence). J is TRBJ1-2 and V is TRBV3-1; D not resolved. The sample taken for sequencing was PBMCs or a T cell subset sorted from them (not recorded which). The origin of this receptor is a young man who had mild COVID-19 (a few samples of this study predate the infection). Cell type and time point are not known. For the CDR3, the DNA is TGTGCCAGCAGCCAGGGGAATGGCGGCTACACCTTC. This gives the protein CASSQGNGGYTF.